The source of this TCR beta chain is a study of blood T cell repertoires in COVID-19. Study overall: Samples representing acute and convalescent COVID-19 were sourced from the United States, Italy and Spain. In each case, the material was cDNA or gDNA derived from T cells, B-cell-depleted T cells, or PBMCs.

As processed by the authors: Estimated nucleated cell counts came from reference gene primer amplification. The repertoire was sequenced with immunoSEQ multiplex PCR; TCRdb's copy has only in-frame clones and lacks some. That table furnishes V, J and clone size, whereas the DNA furnished D and trimming. The table lists roughly 26,000 clones, about 90% of them singletons. The TCR comes from a human donor in a cohort sampled during active COVID-19. Sequenced material: peripheral blood.

CDR3 bases: TGTGCCAGCAGCTTGTGGGGGCCTAGCACAGATACGCAGTATTTT. Its protein product is CASSLWGPSTDTQYF. The chain couples TRBV5-8 to TRBJ2-3; a weak D match, TRBD1 (6 bases). The CDR3 totals 15 residues. V shed 1 base and J shed 0 bases, with 9 bases lying between them. Germline lookup yields CDR1 SGHTS and CDR2 YDEGEE.